What follows are 32 T cell receptor beta chains derived from one specimen sequenced in a study of regulatory T cells in long-lasting Graves disease. Stated time point: persistent/refractory GD, antithyroid drugs over 5 years with positive TRAb. The TCR library used RNA extracted from PBMCs. Arm-PCR of CDR3 regions with iRepertoire HTBI primers generated TCR beta libraries. TCRdb ran MiXCR on the multiplex PCR reads and lists one entry per CDR3 protein. The data show around 460,000 distinct CDR3 sequences, approximately 23% seen once. The sequenced sample was peripheral blood mononuclear cells (PBMCs), obtained when the disease was refractory, from a patient treated with antithyroid drugs. The receptors were gathered from a female donor with Graves disease.

J is TRBJ2-5 and V is TRBV11-2, with a tentative D call TRBD2 (7 bases). The CDR3 contains 15 residues. Germline lookup yields CDR1 SGHAT and CDR2 FQNNGV. V lost 4 bases, J lost 0 bases, and 12 bases lay in between. The CDR3 bases are TGTGCCAGCAGCTCAAAGGGGGGGCACCAAGAGACCCAGTACTTC. It encodes CASSSKGGHQETQYF.

In its sample, this clonotype was seen many times. The J gene is TRBJ1-2, the V gene TRBV5-1, with D possibly being TRBD1 (5 bases). This CDR3 is 16 amino acids long. Germline CDR1 SGHRS, CDR2 YFSETQ. Trimming took off 4 bases at V and 0 bases at J, with 16 bases between the two ends. CDR3 in DNA: TGCGCCAGCAGCGACCAGGGTGTGGGAGCTAACTATGGCTACACCTTC. It specifies CASSDQGVGANYGYTF.

This clonotype has just a few counts. The chain carries TRBV6-1 and TRBJ2-1; 9 bases agree with TRBD2. V shed 5 bases, J shed 9 bases, and the junction held 8 bases outside the gene matches. The CDR3 extends over 14 amino acids. Looked up from germline, CDR1 is MNHNS and CDR2 is SASEGT. CDR3 coding DNA: TGTGCCAGCAGTCTGGAGCGGGGGGCGACTGAGCAGTTCTTC. Its translation is CASSLERGATEQFF.

The rearrangement links TRBV29-1 to TRBJ2-5; the D call may be TRBD1 or TRBD2 (6 bases each). The germline V and J ends were trimmed by 6 bases and 5 bases, with 25 bases remaining between them. The CDR3 loop spans 16 amino acids. Germline loops: CDR1 SQVTM, CDR2 ANQGSEA. CDR3 in DNA: TGCAGCGTCCGGCGGGGTCTAGGGGGACTGGGGGAGACCCAGTACTTC. Translated: CSVRRGLGGLGETQYF.

This clonotype was seen a single time. A much larger clone differs by one base, so this may be a read error. This sequence joins TRBV6-2 or TRBV6-3 and TRBJ1-1; D is undetermined. CDR3 length equals 17 residues. Germline V gene sequence: CDR1 MNHEY, CDR2 SVGEGT. V dropped 5 bases and J dropped 5 bases, with 24 bases sitting between them. Here the CDR3 reads CASSEILSGRRVTEAFF. The CDR3 nucleotides read TGTGCCAGCAGTGAAATCCTATCTGGCAGAAGAGTGACTGAAGCTTTCTTT.

This clonotype was seen more than once but under ten times. V usage is TRBV12-3 or TRBV12-4 and J usage is TRBJ1-4; D unresolved. This CDR3 is 14 amino acids long. V was cut by 2 bases and J by 8 bases, with 12 bases left in between. CDR3: CASSLFEGPEKLFF. The CDR3, as DNA: TGTGCCAGCAGTTTATTTGAAGGGCCCGAAAAACTGTTTTTT.

The chain recombines TRBV20-1 with TRBJ1-1; D may be TRBD1 (6 bases). The CDR3 loop spans 13 amino acids. The V gene's germline CDR1 is DFQATT and CDR2 SNEGSKA (reference sequence). V shed 6 bases and J shed 6 bases, with 17 bases lying between them. The DNA of the CDR3 is TGCAGTGCGACTTCTACAGGGCTCGCTGAAGCTTTCTTT. This gives the protein CSATSTGLAEAFF.

On this clonotype: A read error may be the cause here, since a much bigger clone is one base away. The rearrangement links TRBV6-1 to TRBJ2-7; 12 bases are a match to TRBD1. J lost 5 bases, V lost 6 bases, and 5 bases had no gene match. Germline loops: CDR1 MNHNS, CDR2 SASEGT. This CDR3 comprises 14 residues. The CDR3: CASSPGQGAHEQYF. DNA of the CDR3: TGTGCCAGCAGCCCGGGACAGGGGGCCCACGAGCAGTACTTC.

V and J are TRBV18 and TRBJ2-2; either TRBD1 or TRBD2 may fit D (5 bases each). Trimming left V 4 bases short and J 2 bases short, with 11 bases between. The CDR3 is made up of 15 amino acids. Germline lookup yields CDR1 KGHSH and CDR2 LQKENI. CDR3 DNA sequence: TGTGCCAGCTCACAGCGTGGGGACAACACCGGGGAGCTGTTTTTT. This gives the protein CASSQRGDNTGELFF.

Concerning this clonotype itself: A much larger clone lies a single base off, so this may be a read error. The chain uses TRBV6-2 or TRBV6-3 and TRBJ2-2; TRBD2 is a possible D gene (6 bases). Trimming took 0 bases from V and 0 from J, leaving 11 bases between them. The CDR3 sequence is 17 residues long. CDR1 MNHEY and CDR2 SVGEGT come from the germline V gene. The CDR3 bases are TGTGCCAGCAGTTACTCGATGCGGGGTTCGAACACCGGGGAGCTGTTTTTT. It translates to CASSYSMRGSNTGELFF.

This clonotype was picked up many times. The rearrangement uses TRBV10-3 and TRBJ1-5, with 11 bases aligning to TRBD1. Trimming took 6 bases from V and 6 from J; bases not matched to a gene: 4. The CDR3 consists of 14 residues. Germline values: CDR1 ENHRY, CDR2 SYGVKD. The CDR3 DNA reads as TGTGCCATCAGCGGGACAGGGGGTAGTCAGCCCCAGCATTTT. This sequence encodes CAISGTGGSQPQHF.

This clonotype was seen at least ten times. The genes are TRBV7-2 and TRBJ2-4, with 7 bases fitting TRBD2. The CDR3 extends over 17 amino acids. Germline-derived CDR1 and CDR2 are SGHTA and FQGNSA. Germline trimming cut 2 bases from V and 6 bases from J; bases unmatched to any gene: 13. As DNA, the CDR3 is TGTGCCAGCAGCTTACGCGGAGGGGAGGGTGTGGTAAACATTCAGTACTTC. Residues: CASSLRGGEGVVNIQYF. The complete variable domain, with remaining parts taken from reference TRBV7-2 and TRBJ2-4, reads GAGVSQSPSNKVTEKGKDVELRCDPISGHTALYWYRQSLGQGLEFLIYFQGNSAPDKSGLPSDRFSAERTGGSVSTLTIQRTQQEDSAVYLCASSLRGGEGVVNIQYFGAGTRLSVL.

The rearrangement joins TRBV27 to TRBJ2-4; 8 bases are a match to TRBD2. CDR3 length: 13 residues. V lost 2 bases, J lost 8 bases, and 2 bases stayed unmatched. Per germline, CDR1 MNHEY and CDR2 SMNVEV (reference sequence). DNA of the CDR3: TGTGCCAGCAGTTTACGGGAGGGGGACATTCAGTACTTC. Protein: CASSLREGDIQYF.

As concerns this clonotype: This may be a read error, as it is one base from a much larger clone. The rearrangement links TRBV28 to TRBJ1-4; D possibly corresponds to TRBD1 (6 bases). The germline V gene encodes CDR1 MDHEN and CDR2 SYDVKM. The CDR3 length is 12 residues. CDR3 coding DNA: TGTGCCAGCACAGGGGTGAATGAAAAACCGTTTTTT. Translating it yields CASTGVNEKPFF.

There are many counts of this clonotype. This rearrangement joins TRBV20-1 to TRBJ1-1, with TRBD1 as a possible D gene (6 bases). CDR1 is DFQATT and CDR2 is SNEGSKA in the germline V gene (reference sequence). This CDR3 spans 14 amino acids. V lost 6 bases, J lost 0 bases, and 14 bases lay in between. This chain's CDR3 is CSAAADSLNTEAFF. CDR3 DNA sequence: TGCAGTGCCGCAGCGGACAGCCTGAACACTGAAGCTTTCTTT.

The chain recombines TRBV12-3 or TRBV12-4 with TRBJ1-2; D unresolved. The CDR3 loop spans 12 amino acids. Deletions cut 3 bases from V and 9 bases from J, with 11 bases between. CDR3 nucleotide sequence: TGTGCCAGCAGTTTCTTTCGGAGCAGCTACACCTTC. It codes for CASSFFRSSYTF.

This clonotype was observed a few times. The chain has TRBV18 and TRBJ2-5; D is perhaps TRBD1 (5 bases). Looked up from germline, CDR1 is KGHSH and CDR2 is LQKENI. The CDR3 is made up of 15 amino acids. The V end lost 3 bases, the J end lost 2 bases, and 13 bases lay between the germline ends. The CDR3 DNA reads TGTGCCAGCTCACCGTTTCCGACAGTACAAGAGACCCAGTACTTC. Its protein is CASSPFPTVQETQYF.

The table lists this clonotype with many counts. V and J are TRBV7-2 and TRBJ1-2; D call uncertain. Trimming cost V 4 bases and J 6 bases, with 12 bases left between them. There are 13 residues in the CDR3. Germline values: CDR1 SGHTA, CDR2 FQGNSA. CDR3 sequence reads: CASSSPVRDGYTF. The CDR3 DNA reads TGTGCCAGCAGCTCACCCGTCCGAGATGGCTACACCTTC.

The V and J genes are TRBV30 and TRBJ1-4; D gene unclear. Germline V gives CDR1 GTSNPN, CDR2 SVGIG (reference sequence). This CDR3 is built from 13 residues. V was trimmed by 2 bases and J by 8 bases, leaving 12 bases between them. CDR3 in DNA: TGTGCCTGGAGTCCCGGGAGCCGGGAAAAACTGTTTTTT. Translated: CAWSPGSREKLFF.

This clonotype was observed many times. This chain connects TRBV6-1 to TRBJ1-4; tentatively, D is TRBD1 (5 bases). Trimming removed 11 bases from V and 4 bases from J, with 11 bases in between. Per the germline V gene, CDR1 is MNHNS and CDR2 is SASEGT. This CDR3 region has 12 residues. For the CDR3, the DNA is TGTGCCGGAGGGGTGGGTAATGAAAAACTGTTTTTT. Amino acid sequence: CAGGVGNEKLFF.

The J gene is TRBJ2-5, the V gene TRBV3-1; D is possibly TRBD2 (6 bases). The CDR3 loop spans 15 amino acids. The V and J ends lost 0 bases and 4 bases respectively, with 12 bases between them. Germline V gene lookup returns CDR1 LGHDT and CDR2 YNNKEL (reference sequence). CDR3 residues: CASSQDYGSRETQYF. CDR3 nucleotide sequence: TGTGCCAGCAGCCAAGACTACGGGAGTCGAGAGACCCAGTACTTC.

This clonotype has a count of ten or more. Here the CDR3 reads CASTEVRGATGELFF. In DNA form, the CDR3 reads TGTGCCAGCACCGAAGTGCGGGGCGCCACCGGGGAGCTGTTTTTT. The chain has TRBV2 and TRBJ2-2; D is possibly TRBD2 (6 bases). The CDR3 runs 15 residues. With 7 bases removed from V and 4 bases from J, the gap between germline ends came to 16 bases. CDR1 and CDR2 from the germline V gene are SNHLY and FYNNEI.

There are a few counts of this clonotype. The J gene is TRBJ1-3, the V gene TRBV7-3; D unclear. Trimming cost V 4 bases and J 5 bases, with 18 bases left between them. This CDR3 is 16 amino acids long. Germline V CDR1 and CDR2: SGHTA, FQGTGA. The CDR3 loop reads CASSSTTQHRRNTIYF. CDR3 bases: TGTGCCAGCAGCTCAACAACACAGCACCGAAGAAACACCATATATTTT.

The chain couples TRBV20-1 to TRBJ2-7, with no clear D. CDR1 and CDR2 (germline): DFQATT, SNEGSKA (reference sequence). Trimming removed 3 bases from V and 2 bases from J, with 14 bases in between. CDR3 length equals 14 residues. CDR3 in amino acids: CSARWDRLPYEQYF. The CDR3 region has the DNA TGCAGTGCTAGGTGGGATAGACTCCCCTACGAGCAGTACTTC.

The chain is built from TRBV7-8 and TRBJ2-1, with a tentative D call TRBD2 (5 bases). The germline V gene encodes CDR1 SGHVS and CDR2 FQNEAQ. The V end was cut by 4 bases, the J end by 2 bases, with 24 bases between. The CDR3 runs to 19 residues. The CDR3 reads CASSSGGLKYEHPYNEQFF. CDR3 sequence (DNA): TGTGCCAGCAGCTCCGGAGGACTCAAATACGAGCACCCCTACAATGAGCAGTTCTTC.

V usage is TRBV7-3 and J usage is TRBJ1-4; 7 bases agree with TRBD1. V lost 6 bases and J lost 7; bases outside the gene matches: 8. CDR1 SGHTA and CDR2 FQGTGA come from the germline V gene. This CDR3 spans 14 amino acids. DNA for the CDR3: TGTGCCAGCAGGGAGCGACAGGGTGGTGAAAAACTGTTTTTT. Its translation is CASRERQGGEKLFF.

This clonotype was found a few times. J is TRBJ1-5 and V is TRBV20-1, with a possible D match to TRBD1 (5 bases). Looked up from germline, CDR1 is DFQATT and CDR2 is SNEGSKA (reference sequence). V was cut by 4 bases and J by 9 bases, with 13 bases left in between. This CDR3 is built from 12 residues. Here the CDR3 DNA reads TGCAGTGCTATGGGGGATTGGGCGCCCCAGCATTTT. It encodes CSAMGDWAPQHF.

This clonotype was counted many times. This sequence joins TRBV12-3 or TRBV12-4 and TRBJ2-7, with 10 bases fitting TRBD2. With V trimmed by 5 bases and J by 0 bases, 7 bases remained unmatched. CDR3 size: 16 residues. CDR3 residues: CASSHGLADSSYEQYF. The CDR3 bases are TGTGCCAGCAGTCACGGACTAGCGGATAGCTCCTACGAGCAGTACTTC.

The chain employs TRBV4-1 and TRBJ2-2, with D perhaps matching TRBD1 (6 bases). The length of the CDR3 is 16 residues. The germline V and J ends were trimmed by 3 bases and 7 bases, with 18 bases remaining between them. The germline CDR1 and CDR2 sequences are MGHRA and YSYEKL. Written as DNA, the CDR3 is TGCGCCAGCAGCCACCGCAGGGGCCTGCCCGACGGGGAGCTGTTTTTT. Translated, it gives CASSHRRGLPDGELFF.

This clonotype occurred many times. The V call is TRBV7-9, the J call TRBJ2-5, with D possibly being TRBD2 (5 bases). Looked up from germline, CDR1 is SEHNR and CDR2 is FQNEAQ (reference sequence). The CDR3 has 15 amino acids. V was shortened by 0 bases and J by 5 bases, with 13 bases between the two germline ends. The DNA for the CDR3 is TGTGCCAGCAGCTTAGCACTATCCGGCGGGGAGACCCAGTACTTC. Translation: CASSLALSGGETQYF.

CDR3 residues: CASSLVSGYGTGGPGELFF. The CDR3 DNA is TGTGCCAGCAGTTTGGTTTCCGGATACGGGACAGGGGGCCCCGGGGAGCTGTTTTTT. The rearrangement uses TRBV27 and TRBJ2-2, with 12 bases matching TRBD1. After removal of 3 bases from V and 6 bases from J, the junction contained 14 bases not matched to a gene. The CDR3 extends over 19 amino acids. The germline gives CDR1 MNHEY, CDR2 SMNVEV (reference sequence).

The gene calls are TRBV9 and TRBJ2-7, with TRBD2 as a possible D gene (6 bases). From germline, CDR1 is SGDLS and CDR2 YYNGEE. V dropped 4 bases and J dropped 5 bases, with 22 bases sitting between them. This CDR3 spans 16 amino acids. The CDR3 region has the DNA TGTGCCAGCAGCCCCCTGGCCGGGAGCGGTGGCCACGAGCAGTACTTC. Encoded protein: CASSPLAGSGGHEQYF.